The 14 T cell receptor beta chains below were found in one sample sequenced in a study of neurological immune-mediated disorders. Described time point: longitudinal time-point 1 (baseline). Each CDR3 protein gets one entry after TCRdb re-called the 5' RACE reads with MiXCR. The profile shows 55,000 to 70,000 distinct CDR3 sequences, 9.5% to 12% of them singletons. Sequencing was performed on PBMCs. These receptors were collected from a male donor with HTLV-1-associated myelopathy (HAM/TSP).

The rearrangement links TRBV7-8 to TRBJ1-1; D is possibly TRBD1 (5 bases). The length of the CDR3 is 13 residues. CDR1 and CDR2 (germline): SGHVS, FQNEAQ. The V gene lost 7 bases and the J gene lost 5 bases, with 14 bases spanning the gap. In DNA form, the CDR3 reads TGTGCCAGCACCTCCCCCGGGGGGACTGAAGCTTTCTTT. Its translation: CASTSPGGTEAFF.

There are many counts of this clonotype. This rearrangement joins TRBV6-5 to TRBJ2-1, with TRBD1 identical over 8 bases. CDR3 size: 15 residues. In germline, CDR1 is MNHEY, CDR2 SVGAGI. V dropped 4 bases and J dropped 8; count of bases not matched to a gene: 10. The CDR3 region has the DNA TGTGCCAGCAGTTCACCGAGGACAGGGAGCGATGAGCAGTTCTTC. It encodes CASSSPRTGSDEQFF.

This chain connects TRBV7-2 to TRBJ2-1; perhaps TRBD1 as D (6 bases). CDR1 SGHTA and CDR2 FQGNSA come from the germline V gene. The ends were cut back, 5 bases at V and 3 bases at J, with 14 bases in the middle. The CDR3 is made up of 15 amino acids. The CDR3 region is CASSPGDGNYNEQFF. CDR3 in DNA: TGTGCCAGCAGCCCAGGGGATGGCAACTACAATGAGCAGTTCTTC.

This clonotype was counted ten times or more. CDR3 in amino acids: CASSARLGGNEQFF. CDR3 bases: TGTGCCAGCAGCGCCCGACTAGGGGGCAATGAGCAGTTCTTC. The chain recombines TRBV7-2 with TRBJ2-1, with D perhaps being TRBD1 or TRBD2 (6 bases each). There are 14 residues in the CDR3. The V end was cut by 5 bases, the J end by 6 bases, with 14 bases between. Germline V gene data show CDR1 as SGHTA and CDR2 as FQGNSA.

This clonotype was seen repeatedly, ten times or more. The rearrangement links TRBV7-6 to TRBJ2-7; D is ambiguous. V dropped 5 bases and J dropped 3 bases, with 17 bases sitting between them. The CDR3 consists of 15 residues. CDR1 is SGHVS, CDR2 FNYEAQ, per germline. In nucleotides, the CDR3 is TGTGCCAGCAGCGAGGTCATGGAGAGTGACTACGAGCAGTACTTC. Translation gives CASSEVMESDYEQYF.

This clonotype was seen a handful of times. This chain connects TRBV20-1 to TRBJ2-7; unclear D gene. The V and J ends lost 2 bases and 6 bases respectively, with 14 bases between them. Germline-derived CDR1 and CDR2 are DFQATT and SNEGSKA (reference sequence). The length of the CDR3 is 13 residues. In DNA form, the CDR3 reads TGCAGTGCTAGAAGGACCAGTCTCGTCGAGCAGTACTTC. Translating it yields CSARRTSLVEQYF.

This clonotype showed up many times. The chain links TRBV5-1 to TRBJ1-2; D is possibly TRBD1 (6 bases). Trimming left V 0 bases short and J 8 bases short, with 14 bases between. There are 14 residues in the CDR3. The germline V gene has CDR1 SGHRS and CDR2 YFSETQ. The DNA of the CDR3 is TGCGCCAGCAGCTTGGACAGGGCCCTCGGGGGCTACACCTTC. It specifies CASSLDRALGGYTF.

This clonotype has at least ten counts. The chain joins TRBV20-1 to TRBJ2-3; D remains ambiguous. V was shortened by 3 bases and J by 0 bases, with 10 bases between the two germline ends. Germline V lookup: CDR1 DFQATT, CDR2 SNEGSKA (reference sequence). The CDR3 has 14 residues. The CDR3 here is CSASLQDSTDTQYF. The CDR3, as DNA: TGCAGTGCTAGCCTCCAGGATAGCACAGATACGCAGTATTTT.

The sample holds many counts of this clonotype. The V and J genes are TRBV14 and TRBJ2-3; 9 bases are shared with TRBD1. The CDR3 covers 15 residues. In germline, CDR1 is SGHDN, CDR2 FVKESK. V lost 4 bases and J lost 5; bases outside the gene matches: 7. The CDR3 loop is CASSPVQGAQDTQYF. The CDR3 DNA is TGTGCCAGCAGCCCTGTACAGGGGGCGCAAGATACGCAGTATTTT.

Many counts were recorded for this clonotype. J is TRBJ1-2 and V is TRBV6-6; D is uncertain. V was cut by 0 bases and J by 2 bases, with 10 bases left in between. The CDR3 consists of 15 residues. From germline, CDR1 is MNHNY and CDR2 SVGAGI (reference sequence). CDR3: CASSYSTAENYGYTF. The CDR3 bases are TGTGCCAGCAGTTACTCGACTGCCGAAAACTATGGCTACACCTTC.

This clonotype was detected many times. The chain carries TRBV20-1 and TRBJ1-2; D is possibly TRBD1 (5 bases). This CDR3 comprises 16 residues. Germline CDR1 is DFQATT and CDR2 is SNEGSKA (reference sequence). Trimming stripped 0 bases from V and 4 bases from J, with 18 bases between. The CDR3 is CSARDVGGGRAYGYTF. As DNA, the CDR3 is TGCAGTGCTAGAGATGTGGGTGGCGGCAGGGCCTATGGCTACACCTTC.

There are many counts of this clonotype. The chain has TRBV5-1 and TRBJ2-6; tentatively, D is TRBD1 (6 bases). The CDR3 spans 17 residues. V was cut by 1 base and J by 0 bases, with 11 bases left in between. Per germline, CDR1 SGHRS and CDR2 YFSETQ. CDR3 DNA: TGCGCCAGCAGCTTGCTCAGGGGATACTCTGGGGCCAACGTCCTGACTTTC. Translation: CASSLLRGYSGANVLTF.

Many counts were recorded for this clonotype. The chain carries TRBV20-1 and TRBJ2-7; D possibly matches TRBD1 or TRBD2 (5 bases each). The CDR3 is 12 residues long. The germline gives CDR1 DFQATT, CDR2 SNEGSKA (reference sequence). V lost 3 bases to trimming and J lost 4 bases, with 10 bases between them. CDR3 bases: TGCAGTGCTAGTATCGGGGCTTACGAGCAGTACTTC. Translating gives CSASIGAYEQYF.

Concerning this clonotype: A much larger clonotype is one base distant, so this may be a read error. The V and J genes are TRBV20-1 and TRBJ2-7; D remains unclear. Germline V CDR1 and CDR2: DFQATT, SNEGSKA (reference sequence). This CDR3 comprises 13 residues. V lost 7 bases and J 0 bases, leaving 13 bases between the germline ends. The CDR3 spells CSVSTPSSYEQYF. The CDR3 DNA follows: TGCAGTGTAAGTACACCGAGCTCCTACGAGCAGTACTTC.